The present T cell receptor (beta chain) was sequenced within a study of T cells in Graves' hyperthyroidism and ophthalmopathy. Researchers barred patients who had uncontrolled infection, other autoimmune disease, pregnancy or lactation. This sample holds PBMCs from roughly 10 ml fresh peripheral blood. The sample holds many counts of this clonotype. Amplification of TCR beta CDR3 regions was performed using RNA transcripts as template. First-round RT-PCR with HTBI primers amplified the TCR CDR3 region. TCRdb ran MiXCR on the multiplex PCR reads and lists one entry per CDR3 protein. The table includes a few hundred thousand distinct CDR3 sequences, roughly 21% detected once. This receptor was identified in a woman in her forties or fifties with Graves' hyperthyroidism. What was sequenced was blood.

The CDR3 spells CASSLSGTGTTEQYF. The CDR3 region has the DNA TGCGCCAGCAGCTTGTCCGGGACAGGGACAACCGAGCAGTACTTC. The chain joins TRBV5-1 to TRBJ2-7, with TRBD1 identical over 9 bases. J gave up 6 bases and V 1 base, and 8 bases lay outside the gene matches. The CDR3 loop spans 15 amino acids. Germline CDR1 and CDR2: SGHRS and YFSETQ.